This TCR beta chain was recovered during a study of Tregs in tolerant kidney transplant recipients. Only a few counts were recorded for this clone. What it binds is not known. TCRdb keeps only in-frame clones here, not all; method: immunoSEQ multiplex PCR. The sample consists of approximately 65,000 clones, roughly 84% of them appearing once. Thawed PBMCs were FACS-sorted into unstimulated CD4+CD25+CD127- regulatory T cells, CD4+CD25- non-regulatory cells, CD4 and CD8 cells. General observations from the study: The most relevant donor-specific Treg TCRbeta repertoire apparently came from expansion with activated donor B cells. Biological reproducibility was not directly addressed in this study.

CDR1 and CDR2 (germline): MNHEY, SVGAGI. The CDR3 runs to 12 residues. V was clipped by 8 bases and J by 5 bases, with 10 bases between them. The material sequenced was CD4+ T cells from blood. The chain joins TRBV6-5 to TRBJ1-5; D unresolved. The receptor was derived from a human donor in good health. The CDR3 region has the DNA TGTGCCAGCGGCCGGTGGGATCAGCCCCAGCATTTT. Protein product: CASGRWDQPQHF.